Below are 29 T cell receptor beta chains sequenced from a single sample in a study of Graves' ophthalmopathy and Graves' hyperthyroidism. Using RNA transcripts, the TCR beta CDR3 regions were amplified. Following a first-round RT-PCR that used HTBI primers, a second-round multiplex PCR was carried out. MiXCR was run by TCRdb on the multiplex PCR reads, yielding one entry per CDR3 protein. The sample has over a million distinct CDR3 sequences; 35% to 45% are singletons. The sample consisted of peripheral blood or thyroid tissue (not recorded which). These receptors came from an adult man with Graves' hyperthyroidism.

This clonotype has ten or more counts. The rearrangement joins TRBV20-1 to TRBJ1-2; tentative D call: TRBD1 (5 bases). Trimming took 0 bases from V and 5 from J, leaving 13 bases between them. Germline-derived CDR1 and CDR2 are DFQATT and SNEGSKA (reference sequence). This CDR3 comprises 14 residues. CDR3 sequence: CSARDLGVQYGYTF. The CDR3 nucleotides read TGCAGTGCTAGAGATTTGGGGGTTCAATATGGCTACACCTTC.

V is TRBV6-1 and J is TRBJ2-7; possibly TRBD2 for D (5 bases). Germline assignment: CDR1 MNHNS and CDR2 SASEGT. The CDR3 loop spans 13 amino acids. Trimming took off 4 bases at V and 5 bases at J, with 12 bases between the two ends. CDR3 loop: CASSGGQTHEQYF. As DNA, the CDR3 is TGTGCCAGCAGTGGAGGGCAGACCCACGAGCAGTACTTC.

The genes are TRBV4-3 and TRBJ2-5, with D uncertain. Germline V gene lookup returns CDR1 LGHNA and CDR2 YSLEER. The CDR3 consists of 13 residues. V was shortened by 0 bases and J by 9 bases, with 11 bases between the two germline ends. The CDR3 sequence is CASSQDSVEAQYF. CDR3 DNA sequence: TGCGCCAGCAGCCAAGACTCGGTCGAGGCCCAGTACTTC.

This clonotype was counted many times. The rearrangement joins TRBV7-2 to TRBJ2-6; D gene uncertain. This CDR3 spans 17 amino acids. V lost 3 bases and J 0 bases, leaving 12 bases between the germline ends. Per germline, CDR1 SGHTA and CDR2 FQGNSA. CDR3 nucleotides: TGTGCCAGCAGCTTTTCGAGACTCGGCTCTGGGGCCAACGTCCTGACTTTC. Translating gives CASSFSRLGSGANVLTF.

CDR3 protein: CASSLKGTGISYEQYF. The DNA for the CDR3 is TGCGCCAGCAGCCTTAAGGGGACAGGGATATCCTACGAGCAGTACTTC. The chain recombines TRBV5-1 with TRBJ2-7, with 9 bases fitting TRBD1. CDR3 length: 16 amino acids. V shed 4 bases, J shed 1 base, and the junction held 9 bases outside the gene matches. Germline V lookup: CDR1 SGHRS, CDR2 YFSETQ. The whole variable domain, filled in from reference TRBV5-1 and TRBJ2-7, reads KAGVTQTPRYLIKTRGQQVTLSCSPISGHRSVSWYQQTPGQGLQFLFEYFSETQRNKGNFPGRFSGRQFSNSRSEMNVSTLELGDSALYLCASSLKGTGISYEQYFGPGTRLTVT.

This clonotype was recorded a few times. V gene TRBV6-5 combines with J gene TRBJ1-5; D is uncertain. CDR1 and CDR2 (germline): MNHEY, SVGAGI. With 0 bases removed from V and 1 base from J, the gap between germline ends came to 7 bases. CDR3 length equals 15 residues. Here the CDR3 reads CASSYSRRSNQPQHF. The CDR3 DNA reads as TGTGCCAGCAGTTACTCGAGGCGGAGCAATCAGCCCCAGCATTTT.

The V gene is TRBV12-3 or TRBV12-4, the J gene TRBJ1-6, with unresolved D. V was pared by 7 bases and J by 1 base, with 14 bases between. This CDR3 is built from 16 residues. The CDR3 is CASTEGRVSYNSPLHF. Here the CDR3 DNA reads TGTGCCAGCACCGAAGGGAGGGTTTCCTATAATTCACCCCTCCACTTT.

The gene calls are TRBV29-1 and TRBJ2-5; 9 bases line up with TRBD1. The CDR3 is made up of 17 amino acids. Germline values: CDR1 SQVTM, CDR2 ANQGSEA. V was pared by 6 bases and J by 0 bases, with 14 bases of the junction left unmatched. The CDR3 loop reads CSVAGTGFGGYQETQYF. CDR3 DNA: TGCAGCGTCGCCGGGACAGGGTTTGGAGGGTACCAAGAGACCCAGTACTTC. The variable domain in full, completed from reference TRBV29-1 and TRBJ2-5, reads SAVISQKPSRDICQRGTSLTIQCQVDSQVTMMFWYRQQPGQSLTLIATANQGSEATYESGFVIDKFPISRPNLTFSTLTVSNMSPEDSSIYLCSVAGTGFGGYQETQYFGPGTRLLVL.

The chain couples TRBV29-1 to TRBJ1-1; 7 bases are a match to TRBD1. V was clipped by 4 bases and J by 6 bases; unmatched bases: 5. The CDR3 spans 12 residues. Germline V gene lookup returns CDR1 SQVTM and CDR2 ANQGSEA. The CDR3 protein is CSVAGGGSEAFF. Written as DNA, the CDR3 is TGCAGCGTTGCAGGGGGAGGCTCTGAAGCTTTCTTT.

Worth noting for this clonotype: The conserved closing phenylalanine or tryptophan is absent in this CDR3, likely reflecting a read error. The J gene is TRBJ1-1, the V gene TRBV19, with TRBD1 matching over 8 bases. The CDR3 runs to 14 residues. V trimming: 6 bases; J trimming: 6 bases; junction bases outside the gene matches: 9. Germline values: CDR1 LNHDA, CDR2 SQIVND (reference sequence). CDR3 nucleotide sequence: TGTGCCAGTAGCCTGGGTTCAGGGGGCCCTGAAGCTTTCCTT. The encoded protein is CASSLGSGGPEAFL.

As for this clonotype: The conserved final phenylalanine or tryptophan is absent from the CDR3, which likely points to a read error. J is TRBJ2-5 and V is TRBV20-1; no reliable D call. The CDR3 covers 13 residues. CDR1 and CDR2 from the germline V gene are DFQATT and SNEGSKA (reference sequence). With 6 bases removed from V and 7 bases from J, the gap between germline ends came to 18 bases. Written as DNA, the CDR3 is TGCAGTGCAAAACTCACCAACACCGGGACCCAGTACCTC. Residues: CSAKLTNTGTQYL.

CDR3 sequence: CAISESSYNYGYTF. CDR3 sequence (DNA): TGTGCCATCAGTGAGTCGAGCTATAACTATGGCTACACCTTC. The V gene is TRBV10-3, the J gene TRBJ1-2, with unresolved D. The CDR3 sequence is 14 residues long. From germline, CDR1 is ENHRY and CDR2 SYGVKD. V lost 0 bases and J lost 1, with 6 bases in between.

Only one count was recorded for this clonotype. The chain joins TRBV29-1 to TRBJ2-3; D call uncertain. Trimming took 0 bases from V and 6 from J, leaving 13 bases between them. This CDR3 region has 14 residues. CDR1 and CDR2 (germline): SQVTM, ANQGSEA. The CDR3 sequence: CSVEEPGKADTQYF. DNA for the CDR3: TGCAGCGTTGAAGAACCAGGTAAAGCTGATACGCAGTATTTT.

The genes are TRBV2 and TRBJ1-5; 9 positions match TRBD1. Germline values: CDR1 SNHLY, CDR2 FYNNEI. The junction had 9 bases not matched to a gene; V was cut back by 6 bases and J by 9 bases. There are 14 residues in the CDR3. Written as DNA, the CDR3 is TGTGCCAGCAGGAGTAACAGGGGGCAGGGGCCCCAGCATTTT. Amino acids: CASRSNRGQGPQHF.

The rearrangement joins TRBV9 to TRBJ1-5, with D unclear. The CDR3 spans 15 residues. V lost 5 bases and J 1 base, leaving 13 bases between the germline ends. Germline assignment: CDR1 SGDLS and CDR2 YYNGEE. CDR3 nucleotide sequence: TGTGCCAGCAGTTACTCCCGGTCCAGCAATCAGCCCCAGCATTTT. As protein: CASSYSRSSNQPQHF.

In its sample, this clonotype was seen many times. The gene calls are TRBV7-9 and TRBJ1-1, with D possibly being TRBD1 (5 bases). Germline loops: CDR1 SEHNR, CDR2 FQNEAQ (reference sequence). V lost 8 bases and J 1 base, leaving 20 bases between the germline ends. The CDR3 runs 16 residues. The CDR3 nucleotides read TGTGCCAGCTATCGAGGGTGGGAGGGGAGGAACACTGAAGCTTTCTTT. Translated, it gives CASYRGWEGRNTEAFF. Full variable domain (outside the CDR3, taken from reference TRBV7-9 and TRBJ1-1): DTGVSQNPRHKITKRGQNVTFRCDPISEHNRLYWYRQTLGQGPEFLTYFQNEAQLEKSRLLSDRFSAERPKGSFSTLEIQRTEQGDSAMYLCASYRGWEGRNTEAFFGQGTRLTVV.

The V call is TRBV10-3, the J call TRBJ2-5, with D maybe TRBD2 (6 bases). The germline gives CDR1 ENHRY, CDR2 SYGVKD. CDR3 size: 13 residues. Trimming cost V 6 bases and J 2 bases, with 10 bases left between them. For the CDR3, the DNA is TGTGCCATCAGGCCCGGGACTCAAGAGACCCAGTACTTC. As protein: CAIRPGTQETQYF.

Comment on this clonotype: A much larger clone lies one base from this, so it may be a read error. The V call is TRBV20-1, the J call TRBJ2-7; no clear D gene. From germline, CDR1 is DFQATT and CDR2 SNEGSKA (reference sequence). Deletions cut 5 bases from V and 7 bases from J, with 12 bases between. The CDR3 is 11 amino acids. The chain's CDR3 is CSARSPEEQYF. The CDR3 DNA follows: TGCAGTGCTCGCTCACCAGAGGAGCAGTACTTC.

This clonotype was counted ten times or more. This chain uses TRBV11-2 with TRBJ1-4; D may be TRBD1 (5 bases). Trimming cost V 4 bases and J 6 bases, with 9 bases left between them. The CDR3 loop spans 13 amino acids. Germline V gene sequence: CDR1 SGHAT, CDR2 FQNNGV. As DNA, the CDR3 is TGTGCCAGCAGCTCTCTGGGGGATGAAAAACTGTTTTTT. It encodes CASSSLGDEKLFF.

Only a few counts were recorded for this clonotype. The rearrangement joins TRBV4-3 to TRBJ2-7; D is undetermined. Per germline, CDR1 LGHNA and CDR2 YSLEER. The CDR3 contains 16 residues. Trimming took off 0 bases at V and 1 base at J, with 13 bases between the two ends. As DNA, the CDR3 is TGCGCCAGCAGCCAAGATGTGTCGGCAGATTCCTACGAGCAGTACTTC. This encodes CASSQDVSADSYEQYF.

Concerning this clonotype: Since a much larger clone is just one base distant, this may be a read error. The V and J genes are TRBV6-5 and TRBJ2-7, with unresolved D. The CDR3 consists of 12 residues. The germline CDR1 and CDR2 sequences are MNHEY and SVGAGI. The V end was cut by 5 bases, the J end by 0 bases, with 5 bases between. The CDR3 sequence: CASSEISYEQYF. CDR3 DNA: TGTGCCAGCAGTGAAATCTCCTACGAGCAGTACTTC.

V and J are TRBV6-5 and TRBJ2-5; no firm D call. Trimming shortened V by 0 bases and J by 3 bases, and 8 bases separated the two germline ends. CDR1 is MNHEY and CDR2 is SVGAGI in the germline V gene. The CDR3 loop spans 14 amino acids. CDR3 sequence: CASSYSRVKETQYF. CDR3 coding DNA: TGTGCCAGCAGTTACTCCCGGGTGAAAGAGACCCAGTACTTC.

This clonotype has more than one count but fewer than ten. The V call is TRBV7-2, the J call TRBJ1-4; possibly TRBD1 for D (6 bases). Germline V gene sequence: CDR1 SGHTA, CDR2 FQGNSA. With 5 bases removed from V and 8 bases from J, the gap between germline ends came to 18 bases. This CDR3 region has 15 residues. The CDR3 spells CASSPWRGRGEKLFF. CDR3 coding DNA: TGTGCCAGCAGCCCTTGGCGGGGGCGGGGGGAAAAACTGTTTTTT.

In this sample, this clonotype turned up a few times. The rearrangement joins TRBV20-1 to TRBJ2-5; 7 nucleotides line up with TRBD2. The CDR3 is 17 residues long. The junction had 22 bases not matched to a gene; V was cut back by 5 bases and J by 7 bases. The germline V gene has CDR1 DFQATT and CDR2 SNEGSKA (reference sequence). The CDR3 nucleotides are TGCAGTGCTGGGACTATTGTGGCGGGAGTAGGATTAGGGACCCAGTACTTC. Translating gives CSAGTIVAGVGLGTQYF.

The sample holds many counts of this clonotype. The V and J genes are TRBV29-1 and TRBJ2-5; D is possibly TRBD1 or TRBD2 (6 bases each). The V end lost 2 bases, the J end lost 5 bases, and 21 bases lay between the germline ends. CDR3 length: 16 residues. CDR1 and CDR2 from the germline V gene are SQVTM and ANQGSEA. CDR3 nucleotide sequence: TGCAGCGTTGAACCACGGGTGGGGGGCAGGGAGGAGACCCAGTACTTC. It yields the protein CSVEPRVGGREETQYF.

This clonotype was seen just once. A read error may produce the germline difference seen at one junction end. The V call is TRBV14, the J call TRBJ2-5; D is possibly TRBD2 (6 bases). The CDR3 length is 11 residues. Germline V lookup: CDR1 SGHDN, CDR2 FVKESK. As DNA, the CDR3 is TGTGCCAGCAGCGAAGAGGCGGGACAGTACTTC. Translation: CASSEEAGQYF.

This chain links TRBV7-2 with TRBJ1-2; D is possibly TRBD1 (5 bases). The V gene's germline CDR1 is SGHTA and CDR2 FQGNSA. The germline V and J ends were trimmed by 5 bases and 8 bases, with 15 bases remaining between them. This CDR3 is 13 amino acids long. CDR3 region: CASSPQGGQGYTF. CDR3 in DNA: TGTGCCAGCAGCCCCCAGGGAGGGCAGGGCTACACCTTC.

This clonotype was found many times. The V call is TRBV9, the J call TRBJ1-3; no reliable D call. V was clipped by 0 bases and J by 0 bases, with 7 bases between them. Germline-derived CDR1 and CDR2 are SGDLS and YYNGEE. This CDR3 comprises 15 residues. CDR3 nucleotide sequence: TGTGCCAGCAGCGTAGGAGGCGGCTCTGGAAACACCATATATTTT. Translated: CASSVGGGSGNTIYF.

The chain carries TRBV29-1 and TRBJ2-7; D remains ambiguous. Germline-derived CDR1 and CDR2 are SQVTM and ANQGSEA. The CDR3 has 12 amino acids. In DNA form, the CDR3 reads TGCAGTTTAGTACGCCTAGGTACGAAGCAGTACTTC. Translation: CSLVRLGTKQYF.